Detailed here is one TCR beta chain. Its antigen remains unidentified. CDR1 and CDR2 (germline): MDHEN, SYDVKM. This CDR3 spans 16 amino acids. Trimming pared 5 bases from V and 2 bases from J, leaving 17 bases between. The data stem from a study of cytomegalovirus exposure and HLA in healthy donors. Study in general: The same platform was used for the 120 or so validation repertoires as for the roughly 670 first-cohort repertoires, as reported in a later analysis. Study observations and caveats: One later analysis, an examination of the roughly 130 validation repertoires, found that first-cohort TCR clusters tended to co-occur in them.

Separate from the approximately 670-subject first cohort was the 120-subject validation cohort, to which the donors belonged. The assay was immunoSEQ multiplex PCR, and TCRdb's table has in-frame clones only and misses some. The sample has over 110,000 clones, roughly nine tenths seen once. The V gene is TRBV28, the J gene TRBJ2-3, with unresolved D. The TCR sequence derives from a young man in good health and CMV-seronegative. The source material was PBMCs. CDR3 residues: CASSTLSFAVTDTQYF. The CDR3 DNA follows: TGTGCCAGCAGTACCCTTAGTTTTGCGGTCACAGATACGCAGTATTTT.